This TCR beta chain was documented in a study of T cell repertoires in cytomegalovirus infection. Overall study context: Recently identified HLA-C-restricted CMV epitopes were used, and well-studied HLA-B-restricted CMV epitopes were used as well. It was the public TCR beta signatures that indicated both CMV infection and matching HLA type.

CDR3 size: 15 residues. Germline-derived CDR1 and CDR2 are SGHTA and FQGTGA. V gave up 5 bases and J gave up 0 bases, with 8 bases separating them. Study outcomes and limitations: Cumulative public TCR beta family frequency identified carriers of CMV plus the relevant HLA. Within the response measured ex vivo, HLA-C-restricted CMV-specific TCR beta clonotypes were dominant.

TCRdb re-analysed the reads in MiXCR, keeping a single row per CDR3 protein. This table has about 770,000 distinct CDR3 sequences, almost 30% appearing once. This clonotype was observed a few times. The target antigen is unknown. Material: cultured CD8+ T cells from PBMCs, obtained from culture after CMV antigen stimulation. This receptor was obtained from a human donor in good health (CMV status not recorded). Some clones in this sample may be carry-over from other donors' samples. The chain carries TRBV7-3 and TRBJ1-6, with D unclear. The CDR3 loop reads CASSIGPSYNSPLHF. The CDR3 DNA reads as TGTGCCAGCAGCATAGGGCCCTCCTATAATTCACCCCTCCACTTT. Complete variable domain (other parts from reference TRBV7-3 and TRBJ1-6): GAGVSQTPSNKVTEKGKYVELRCDPISGHTALYWYRQSLGQGPEFLIYFQGTGAADDSGLPNDRFFAVRPEGSVSTLKIQRTERGDSAVYLCASSIGPSYNSPLHFGNGTRLTVT.